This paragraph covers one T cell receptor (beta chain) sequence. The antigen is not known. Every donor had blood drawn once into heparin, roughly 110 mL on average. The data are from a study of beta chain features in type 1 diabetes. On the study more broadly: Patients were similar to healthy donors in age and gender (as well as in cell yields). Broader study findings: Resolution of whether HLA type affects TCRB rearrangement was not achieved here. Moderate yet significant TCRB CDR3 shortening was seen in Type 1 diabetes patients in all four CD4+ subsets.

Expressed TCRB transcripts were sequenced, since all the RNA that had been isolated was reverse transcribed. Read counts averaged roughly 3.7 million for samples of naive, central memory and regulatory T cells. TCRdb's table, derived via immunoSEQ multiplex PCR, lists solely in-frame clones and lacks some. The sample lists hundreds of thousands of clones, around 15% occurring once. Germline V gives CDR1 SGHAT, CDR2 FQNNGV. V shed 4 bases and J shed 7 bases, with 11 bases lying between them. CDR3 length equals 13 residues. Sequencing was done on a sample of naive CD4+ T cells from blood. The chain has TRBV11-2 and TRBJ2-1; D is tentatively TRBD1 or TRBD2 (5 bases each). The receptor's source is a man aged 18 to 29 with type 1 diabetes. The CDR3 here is CASSSRGVNEQFF. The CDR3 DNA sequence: TGTGCCAGCAGCTCCCGAGGGGTAAATGAGCAGTTCTTC.